A single sample gave rise to the 9 T cell receptor beta chains below, sequenced in a study of vaccination and CD4 T cells after COVID-19 (dated by TCRdb to about 2022). Their target antigens are unknown. Libraries were made using PCR. Sequencing was performed on an Illumina iSeq 100. DNA from cultured CD4+ T cells underwent TCR sequencing with the Oncomine TCR Beta short-read assay at the Johns Hopkins FTIC core. TCRdb trimmed the raw reads at Q25, called clones with MiXCR and kept productive beta chains. A single entry per CDR3 protein holds the most common genes and DNA from its merged rows. In this sample the table shows about 15,000 distinct CDR3 sequences, 26% of which occur a single time. The ten largest clones take up 20% to 25% of the sample. This specimen's treatment or condition label, per the study, means: roughly ten-day PBMC culture with coronavirus spike peptide pools or control peptides (ViraFEST assay).

Sequencing was carried out using cultured CD4+ T cells from blood. The receptors were sampled from a human donor with COVID-19.

The table lists this clonotype with a few counts. V usage is TRBV19 and J usage is TRBJ1-1; D is possibly TRBD1 (5 bases). V dropped 7 bases and J dropped 2 bases, with 11 bases sitting between them. The CDR3 loop spans 13 amino acids. The germline V gene has CDR1 LNHDA and CDR2 SQIVND (reference sequence). The CDR3 DNA sequence: TGTGCCAGTATATCAACAGGTAACACTGAAGCTTTCTTT. Protein sequence: CASISTGNTEAFF.

This clonotype was detected only a few times. The rearrangement joins TRBV28 to TRBJ1-5; TRBD1 aligns across 7 bases. Germline trimming cut 5 bases from V and 6 bases from J; bases unmatched to any gene: 7. Germline assignment: CDR1 MDHEN and CDR2 SYDVKM. This CDR3 spans 14 amino acids. CDR3 DNA sequence: TGTGCCAGCAGTCGACGACAGGGAGGTCAGCCCCAGCATTTT. This codes for CASSRRQGGQPQHF. The complete variable domain, with remaining parts taken from reference TRBV28 and TRBJ1-5, reads DVKVTQSSRYLVKRTGEKVFLECVQDMDHENMFWYRQDPGLGLRLIYFSYDVKMKEKGDIPEGYSVSREKKERFSLILESASTNQTSMYLCASSRRQGGQPQHFGDGTRLSIL.

The chain links TRBV7-2 to TRBJ2-5; D gene ambiguous. Trimming cost V 3 bases and J 5 bases, with 13 bases left between them. The length of the CDR3 is 14 residues. Germline V gene data show CDR1 as SGHTA and CDR2 as FQGNSA. The CDR3: CASSLDRSWETQYF. Written as DNA, the CDR3 is TGTGCCAGCAGCTTGGACCGAAGTTGGGAGACCCAGTACTTC.

The chain uses TRBV7-2 and TRBJ2-7, with D unclear. V lost 4 bases to trimming and J lost 5 bases, with 9 bases between them. Per germline, CDR1 SGHTA and CDR2 FQGNSA. CDR3 length: 12 amino acids. DNA for the CDR3: TGTGCCAGCAGCTCCAGTGTCGACGAGCAGTACTTC. Protein: CASSSSVDEQYF. The full variable domain, in which reference TRBV7-2 and TRBJ2-7 provide the parts outside the CDR3, is GAGVSQSPSNKVTEKGKDVELRCDPISGHTALYWYRQSLGQGLEFLIYFQGNSAPDKSGLPSDRFSAERTGGSVSTLTIQRTQQEDSAVYLCASSSSVDEQYFGPGTRLTVT.

This clonotype was counted between two and nine times. V and J are TRBV7-2 and TRBJ2-7; the D is unclear. Germline CDR1 is SGHTA and CDR2 is FQGNSA. V lost 1 base to trimming and J lost 4 bases, with 8 bases between them. This CDR3 contains 13 residues. The CDR3 sequence: CASSLGTTYEQYF. Here the CDR3 DNA reads TGTGCCAGCAGCTTAGGGACCACTTACGAGCAGTACTTC.

The gene calls are TRBV24-1 and TRBJ2-1; 13 bases are shared with TRBD2. The CDR3 covers 16 residues. Germline values: CDR1 KGHDR, CDR2 SFDVKD. Trimming cost V 4 bases and J 9 bases; bases outside gene matches: 8. DNA of the CDR3: TGTGCCACCAGTGAGTCACTAGCGGGGGGGCCTGGTGAGCAGTTCTTC. Amino acids: CATSESLAGGPGEQFF.

This chain joins TRBV6-5 and TRBJ2-5; perhaps D is TRBD1 or TRBD2 (5 bases each). The CDR3 sequence is 18 residues long. V lost 2 bases and J lost 0, with 19 bases in between. Germline V gene lookup returns CDR1 MNHEY and CDR2 SVGAGI. CDR3 sequence: CASSYVWPGPKYQETQYF. The CDR3 bases are TGTGCCAGCAGTTACGTATGGCCGGGACCGAAGTACCAAGAGACCCAGTACTTC.

The chain carries TRBV5-1 and TRBJ1-2; TRBD1 agrees at 7 bases. The ends lost 0 bases at V and 5 bases at J; junction bases unmatched: 4. CDR3 size: 14 residues. In germline, CDR1 is SGHRS, CDR2 YFSETQ. The CDR3 coding sequence is TGCGCCAGCAGCTTGGGGACAGGCGGATATGGCTACACCTTC. This sequence encodes CASSLGTGGYGYTF.

This clonotype showed up just a few times. V is TRBV5-6 and J is TRBJ2-5; unclear D gene. This CDR3 has 11 amino acids. V lost 2 bases to trimming and J lost 3 bases, with 2 bases between them. Germline CDR1 and CDR2: SGHDT and YYEEEE. CDR3 loop: CASSFEETQYF. The CDR3 DNA is TGTGCCAGCAGCTTTGAAGAGACCCAGTACTTC.